Here is one TCR beta chain with its context. The protocol was immunoSEQ multiplex PCR, while the TCRdb copy is restricted to in-frame clones and leaves out a portion. Counted here are around 100,000 clones, about 87% occurring once; the ten biggest clones make up roughly 10%. The sample belongs to a study of T cell responses to AZD1222 COVID-19 vaccine. Pooling of second doses given at about 4 or about 12 weeks was done. The CDR3 extends over 15 amino acids. The germline V and J ends were trimmed by 2 bases and 2 bases, with 7 bases remaining between them. Germline CDR1 is SGHDN and CDR2 is FVKESK. The specimen was peripheral blood, collected 28 days after the second AZD1222 dose. This clonotype originated in an adult who received the AZD1222 COVID-19 vaccine. V and J are TRBV14 and TRBJ2-6; TRBD1 is a possible D gene (6 bases). The DNA for the CDR3 is TGTGCCAGCAGCCAAACAGGGACTGGGGCCAACGTCCTGACTTTC. Residues: CASSQTGTGANVLTF.